The 27 T cell receptor beta chains presented below share a single source sample, sequenced in a study of T cells in Graves' hyperthyroidism and ophthalmopathy. The source material, RNA transcripts, was used to amplify TCR beta CDR3 regions. First-round RT-PCR targeting the TCR CDR3 was performed with the HTBI primer set. TCRdb ran MiXCR on the multiplex PCR reads and lists one entry per CDR3 protein. The table shows 300,000 to 450,000 distinct CDR3 sequences, with roughly 20% occurring only once. Sequencing input: blood. These receptor sequences come from a man aged 18-30 years with Graves' ophthalmopathy.

This clonotype was observed at least ten times. CDR3 sequence (DNA): TGTGCCAGCAGTTACTCGCTCTCCGTGGCACCCCTCCACTTT. Translated: CASSYSLSVAPLHF. The chain is built from TRBV6-5 and TRBJ1-6, with D unresolved. The germline V gene encodes CDR1 MNHEY and CDR2 SVGAGI. CDR3 length: 14 residues. Trimming stripped 0 bases from V and 11 bases from J, with 11 bases between.

This clonotype was seen repeatedly, ten times or more. V usage is TRBV11-2 and J usage is TRBJ2-1; 8 nucleotides line up with TRBD2. V trimming: 1 base; J trimming: 8 bases; junction bases outside the gene matches: 13. There are 17 residues in the CDR3. CDR1 is SGHAT, CDR2 FQNNGV, per germline. CDR3 residues: CASSLVGAGEGLYEQFF. The DNA for the CDR3 is TGTGCCAGCAGCTTAGTCGGAGCGGGGGAGGGTTTATATGAGCAGTTCTTC.

This clonotype was observed a handful of times. The chain recombines TRBV4-1 with TRBJ2-7, with D uncertain. The length of the CDR3 is 13 residues. In germline, CDR1 is MGHRA, CDR2 YSYEKL. With 0 bases removed from V and 4 bases from J, the gap between germline ends came to 7 bases. CDR3 bases: TGCGCCAGCAGCCAAGACCAGAGTTACGAGCAGTACTTC. As protein: CASSQDQSYEQYF.

The DNA for the CDR3 is TGTGCCACCAGCAGAGTAGTCCCCGACACAGATACGCAGTATTTT. Amino acid sequence: CATSRVVPDTDTQYF. J is TRBJ2-3 and V is TRBV15; D not certain. This CDR3 spans 15 amino acids. Germline CDR1 LNHNV, CDR2 YYDKDF (reference sequence). Trimming stripped 1 base from V and 2 bases from J, with 10 bases between. The full variable domain, its missing parts supplied by reference TRBV15 and TRBJ2-3, is DAMVIQNPRYQVTQFGKPVTLSCSQTLNHNVMYWYQQKSSQAPKLLFHYYDKDFNNEADTPDNFQSRRPNTSFCFLDIRSPGLGDTAMYLCATSRVVPDTDTQYFGPGTRLTVL.

This clonotype was picked up many times. The rearrangement uses TRBV28 and TRBJ2-1, with D unclear. Germline CDR1 MDHEN, CDR2 SYDVKM. V lost 5 bases, J lost 9 bases, and 20 bases lay in between. The CDR3 runs 15 residues. In nucleotides, the CDR3 is TGTGCCAGCAGTCCCCCCACTCTCTCCCTTGCTGAGCAGTTCTTC. It is translated as CASSPPTLSLAEQFF.

At least ten counts were recorded for this clonotype. The CDR3 DNA reads TGTGCCAGCAGTATTGGACAGAGCACTCAAGAGACCCAGTACTTC. This sequence encodes CASSIGQSTQETQYF. The chain is built from TRBV28 and TRBJ2-5; weak D call: TRBD1 (6 bases). V was pared by 5 bases and J by 2 bases, with 15 bases between. The germline gives CDR1 MDHEN, CDR2 SYDVKM. This CDR3 region has 15 residues. The whole variable domain, filled in from reference TRBV28 and TRBJ2-5, reads DVKVTQSSRYLVKRTGEKVFLECVQDMDHENMFWYRQDPGLGLRLIYFSYDVKMKEKGDIPEGYSVSREKKERFSLILESASTNQTSMYLCASSIGQSTQETQYFGPGTRLLVL.

This clonotype was detected many times. The rearrangement joins TRBV20-1 to TRBJ1-5; D call uncertain. The CDR3 spans 15 residues. V gave up 2 bases and J gave up 0 bases, with 11 bases separating them. CDR1 and CDR2 (germline): DFQATT, SNEGSKA (reference sequence). CDR3 residues: CSARKGENSNQPQHF. The CDR3 coding sequence is TGCAGTGCTAGAAAGGGAGAAAATAGCAATCAGCCCCAGCATTTT.

This clonotype was seen at least ten times. The chain combines TRBV11-2 with TRBJ2-3; D possibly matches TRBD1 or TRBD2 (5 bases each). V was trimmed by 0 bases and J by 9 bases, leaving 13 bases between them. Looked up from germline, CDR1 is SGHAT and CDR2 is FQNNGV. The CDR3 runs to 14 residues. CDR3 protein: CASSLERDQNTQYF. As DNA, the CDR3 is TGTGCCAGCAGCTTAGAAAGGGACCAGAACACGCAGTATTTT.

The sample holds a few counts of this clonotype. This rearrangement joins TRBV30 to TRBJ1-6; the D gene is possibly TRBD1 (5 bases). The CDR3 covers 15 residues. The germline gives CDR1 GTSNPN, CDR2 SVGIG (reference sequence). With 4 bases removed from V and 6 bases from J, the gap between germline ends came to 16 bases. CDR3 sequence: CAWILGGNVNSPLHF. Here the CDR3 DNA reads TGTGCCTGGATCTTGGGGGGAAACGTTAATTCACCCCTCCACTTT.

The V gene is TRBV15, the J gene TRBJ1-1; D gene unclear. Trimming shortened V by 0 bases and J by 5 bases, and 7 bases separated the two germline ends. Germline V gene data show CDR1 as LNHNV and CDR2 as YYDKDF (reference sequence). The CDR3 has 13 residues. Here the CDR3 reads CATSRDPWTEAFF. In nucleotides, the CDR3 is TGTGCCACCAGCAGAGATCCGTGGACTGAAGCTTTCTTT.

The chain couples TRBV4-2 to TRBJ2-3, with D unclear. In germline, CDR1 is LGHNA, CDR2 YNFKEQ. This CDR3 has 13 residues. The V end lost 0 bases, the J end lost 3 bases, and 4 bases lay between the germline ends. CDR3 in DNA: TGTGCCAGCAGCCAAGAACTGACAGATACGCAGTATTTT. The encoded protein is CASSQELTDTQYF.

This clonotype occurred a few times. The chain couples TRBV6-5 to TRBJ1-1; D uncertain. Trimming took 2 bases from V and 5 from J, leaving 12 bases between them. The CDR3 loop spans 14 amino acids. Germline values: CDR1 MNHEY, CDR2 SVGAGI. In DNA form, the CDR3 reads TGTGCCAGCAGTTACCGGGCGGGTGAGACTGAAGCTTTCTTT. This translates into CASSYRAGETEAFF.

This clonotype was seen more than once but under ten times. The CDR3 region has the DNA TGTGCCAGCAGCTTAGAGGGGGGAAGTGAAGCTTTCTTT. Translated: CASSLEGGSEAFF. The V gene is TRBV13, the J gene TRBJ1-1; possibly TRBD1 for D (6 bases). Looked up from germline, CDR1 is PRHDT and CDR2 is FYEKMQ (reference sequence). The CDR3 has 13 amino acids. V lost 1 base to trimming and J lost 7 bases, with 10 bases between them.

This chain links TRBV2 with TRBJ2-2; D not certain. This CDR3 comprises 14 residues. In germline, CDR1 is SNHLY, CDR2 FYNNEI. Trimming took 8 bases from V and 2 from J, leaving 12 bases between them. The CDR3 DNA reads TGTGCCAGCTTGGAGACTTTTAACACCGGGGAGCTGTTTTTT. This translates into CASLETFNTGELFF.

This chain links TRBV4-1 with TRBJ1-1; 7 bases fit TRBD1. CDR3 length: 18 amino acids. Germline CDR1 MGHRA, CDR2 YSYEKL. V was pared by 0 bases and J by 3 bases, with 13 bases of the junction left unmatched. The CDR3 bases are TGCGCCAGCAGCCAAGAAGTTTCCGAAGGGGGCCTTTACACTGAAGCTTTCTTT. Amino acid sequence: CASSQEVSEGGLYTEAFF.

At least ten counts were recorded for this clonotype. The V and J genes are TRBV12-3 or TRBV12-4 and TRBJ1-5; no reliable D call. V dropped 5 bases and J dropped 7 bases, with 15 bases sitting between them. This CDR3 is built from 14 residues. CDR3 sequence: CASSPRTLGQPQHF. The CDR3, as DNA: TGTGCCAGCAGTCCCCGGACCCTGGGGCAGCCCCAGCATTTT.

This clonotype was observed a few times. J is TRBJ1-6 and V is TRBV10-3; D gene uncertain. CDR3 length: 12 residues. V was clipped by 11 bases and J by 4 bases, with 9 bases between them. Looked up from germline, CDR1 is ENHRY and CDR2 is SYGVKD. The CDR3 spells CAVKYYNSPLHF. DNA of the CDR3: TGTGCCGTGAAGTATTATAATTCACCCCTCCACTTT.

CDR3 sequence (DNA): TGTGCCAGCAGTTACTCCGACAGAACCTACGAGCAGTACTTC. It specifies CASSYSDRTYEQYF. The gene calls are TRBV6-5 and TRBJ2-7, with a weak D call TRBD1 (5 bases). The CDR3 totals 14 residues. The germline V gene encodes CDR1 MNHEY and CDR2 SVGAGI. The germline V and J ends were trimmed by 0 bases and 2 bases, with 8 bases remaining between them.

The rearrangement uses TRBV5-1 and TRBJ1-2; the match to TRBD1 covers 9 bases. Germline V gene sequence: CDR1 SGHRS, CDR2 YFSETQ. Trimming cost V 4 bases and J 6 bases; bases outside gene matches: 4. The CDR3 sequence is 13 residues long. CDR3 bases: TGCGCCAGCAGCAAGGGACAGGGTCATGGCTACACCTTC. Translation: CASSKGQGHGYTF.

A few counts support this clonotype. The rearrangement links TRBV6-2 or TRBV6-3 to TRBJ2-2; TRBD1 is a possible D gene (6 bases). This CDR3 region has 14 residues. Trimming shortened V by 2 bases and J by 5 bases, and 9 bases separated the two germline ends. Looked up from germline, CDR1 is MNHEY and CDR2 is SVGEGT. DNA for the CDR3: TGTGCCAGCAGTTACCCGGGACAAACCGGGGAGCTGTTTTTT. Translated: CASSYPGQTGELFF.

This clonotype was found many times. The chain uses TRBV12-3 or TRBV12-4 and TRBJ2-5; 7 nucleotides agree with TRBD1. This CDR3 comprises 15 residues. V shed 7 bases and J 5 bases; nucleotides not matched to a gene: 13. The chain's CDR3 is CASNEHDRATETQYF. The DNA for the CDR3 is TGTGCCAGCAATGAACACGACAGGGCTACCGAGACCCAGTACTTC.

At least ten counts were recorded for this clonotype. The rearrangement links TRBV7-9 to TRBJ1-2; 7 bases fit TRBD1. Germline-derived CDR1 and CDR2 are SEHNR and FQNEAQ (reference sequence). Trimming removed 4 bases from V and 5 bases from J; junction bases left unmatched: 7. This CDR3 is built from 14 residues. The CDR3 nucleotides read TGTGCCAGCAGCTCTACCAGGGGGTGGTATGGCTACACCTTC. Encoded protein: CASSSTRGWYGYTF.

In this sample, this clonotype turned up a few times. The CDR3 DNA reads as TGTGCCAGCTCACCGTCCCCCCCGGGGGGCACAGATACGCAGTATTTT. Amino acid sequence: CASSPSPPGGTDTQYF. The genes are TRBV18 and TRBJ2-3; possible D gene TRBD2, 6 bases. The CDR3 has 16 amino acids. CDR1 is KGHSH and CDR2 is LQKENI in the germline V gene. V was pared by 3 bases and J by 1 base, with 14 bases between.

The table lists this clonotype with a few counts. Mismatch with germline at one junction end may stem from a read error. V usage is TRBV7-9 and J usage is TRBJ2-3; D may be TRBD2 (6 bases). The CDR3 extends over 19 amino acids. CDR1 and CDR2 (germline): SEHNR, FQNEAQ (reference sequence). CDR3: CATSRDRLGGAPHVDTQYF. CDR3 in DNA: TGTGCCACCAGCAGAGATCGTTTGGGCGGGGCTCCTCACGTGGATACGCAGTATTTT.

The CDR3 DNA follows: TGTGCCAGCAGCGGACAGTCGAGCACTGAAGCTTTCTTT. Translated: CASSGQSSTEAFF. The V call is TRBV25-1, the J call TRBJ1-1, with D tentatively TRBD1 (6 bases). V shed 6 bases and J shed 4 bases, with 12 bases lying between them. Germline lookup yields CDR1 MGHDK and CDR2 SYGVNS. The length of the CDR3 is 13 residues. The variable domain in full, completed from reference TRBV25-1 and TRBJ1-1, reads EADIYQTPRYLVIGTGKKITLECSQTMGHDKMYWYQQDPGMELHLIHYSYGVNSTEKGDLSSESTVSRIRTEHFPLTLESARPSHTSQYLCASSGQSSTEAFFGQGTRLTVV.

A few counts support this clonotype. This sequence joins TRBV18 and TRBJ1-4; possible D gene TRBD1, 6 bases. In germline, CDR1 is KGHSH, CDR2 LQKENI. The CDR3 runs 15 residues. V was clipped by 6 bases and J by 4 bases, with 15 bases between them. The DNA of the CDR3 is TGTGCCAGCTCGAACGACAGGAGCTTTAATGAAAAACTGTTTTTT. It translates to CASSNDRSFNEKLFF. The full variable domain, its missing parts supplied by reference TRBV18 and TRBJ1-4, is NAGVMQNPRHLVRRRGQEARLRCSPMKGHSHVYWYRQLPEEGLKFMVYLQKENIIDESGMPKERFSAEFPKEGPSILRIQQVVRGDSAAYFCASSNDRSFNEKLFFGSGTQLSVL.

This clonotype was seen many times. The chain couples TRBV12-3 or TRBV12-4 to TRBJ1-1; D unresolved. The CDR3 is 14 amino acids. Trimming removed 5 bases at V and 0 bases at J, with 10 bases between. CDR3 sequence reads: CASSARRMNTEAFF. The CDR3 DNA reads TGTGCCAGCAGTGCGAGACGGATGAACACTGAAGCTTTCTTT.